This entry lists 32 T cell receptor beta chains sequenced from one sample in a study of vaccination effects on CD4 cells after COVID-19. Their antigens are not known. Here immunoSEQ multiplex PCR was the method, and the copy in TCRdb shows in-frame clones only, minus some. Here the sample spans about 41,000 clones, around three quarters being singletons. In the ViraFEST assay, antigen-specific CD4+ clonotypes were identified by expansion after peptide-pool stimulation. Subsequent to about 10 days of culture, CD4+ T cells were isolated. In the vaccine recipients, nucleocapsid antibodies were negative and there was no prior SARS-CoV-2 infection. The sample in question was CD4+ T cells from PBMCs cultured with HCoV-NL63 spike peptides, obtained before COVID-19 vaccination. The receptors originated from a human donor who received a COVID-19 vaccine.

The chain couples TRBV3-1 (or the pseudogene TRBV3-2) to TRBJ2-5; D might be TRBD2 (6 bases). The CDR3 sequence is 12 residues long. The germline V and J ends were trimmed by 4 bases and 5 bases, with 8 bases remaining between them. Germline V gene sequence: CDR1 LGHDT, CDR2 YNNKEL (reference sequence). The CDR3 region is CASSRAGETQYF. CDR3 DNA sequence: TGTGCCAGCAGCCGCGCGGGGGAGACCCAGTACTTC.

A few counts support this clone. The gene calls are TRBV3-1 (or the pseudogene TRBV3-2) and TRBJ2-3; 15 bases match TRBD2. Germline-derived CDR1 and CDR2 are LGHDT and YNNKEL (reference sequence). The CDR3 is 21 residues long. Trimming cost V 2 bases and J 2 bases; bases outside gene matches: 14. The CDR3 loop is CASSQYLPGLAGGRTTDTQYF. The DNA for the CDR3 is TGTGCCAGCAGCCAATATCTACCGGGACTAGCGGGGGGTAGGACCACAGATACGCAGTATTTT.

CDR3 residues: CATSTGTARNNSPLHF. CDR3 in DNA: TGTGCCACCTCGACCGGGACAGCAAGAAATAATTCACCCCTCCACTTT. The J gene is TRBJ1-6, the V gene TRBV27; TRBD1 matches at 7 bases. The CDR3 length is 16 residues. Germline assignment: CDR1 MNHEY and CDR2 SMNVEV (reference sequence). The trim removed 10 bases at V and 5 bases at J, leaving 14 bases unmatched.

The genes are TRBV19 and TRBJ2-1; 7 bases map to TRBD1. Germline V lookup: CDR1 LNHDA, CDR2 SQIVND (reference sequence). The CDR3 has 18 amino acids. Unmatched junction bases numbered 15, after V lost 2 bases and J lost 5 bases. The CDR3 DNA follows: TGTGCCAGTAGTATACGATGGACCGGGACAGAAATCGACAATGAGCAGTTCTTC. It codes for CASSIRWTGTEIDNEQFF.

Comments on this clone: At one boundary the junction diverges from the germline segment, which might be a read error. In DNA, the CDR3 is TGTGCCAGTAGGGGGGCCCTCAATCTGCCCCAGCATTTT. Its protein is CASRGALNLPQHF. The gene calls are TRBV19 and TRBJ1-5; tentative D call: TRBD1 (6 bases). CDR1 is LNHDA and CDR2 is SQIVND in the germline V gene (reference sequence). The length of the CDR3 is 13 residues.

The genes are TRBV12-3 or TRBV12-4 and TRBJ1-4, with a possible D match to TRBD1 (6 bases). The CDR3 spans 13 residues. The V end was cut by 5 bases, the J end by 8 bases, with 12 bases between. This CDR3 reads CASSPDSGEKLFF. CDR3 DNA sequence: TGTGCCAGCAGTCCGGACAGTGGGGAAAAACTGTTTTTT.

The chain joins TRBV19 to TRBJ1-5; 8 bases agree with TRBD1. The junction had 10 bases not matched to a gene; V was cut back by 5 bases and J by 1 base. The CDR3 runs to 17 residues. Per the germline V gene, CDR1 is LNHDA and CDR2 is SQIVND (reference sequence). The CDR3 DNA sequence: TGTGCCAGTAGTTCACAGGGGGTTGGGTGGAGCAATCAGCCCCAGCATTTT. The encoded protein is CASSSQGVGWSNQPQHF.

J is TRBJ1-2 and V is TRBV15; 7 positions match TRBD1. The CDR3 is 16 amino acids. Germline trimming cut 1 base from V and 8 bases from J; bases unmatched to any gene: 13. Germline assignment: CDR1 LNHNV and CDR2 YYDKDF (reference sequence). The CDR3 reads CATSRGPRLGGDGYTF. The CDR3 DNA reads as TGTGCCACCAGCAGAGGGCCCCGGTTAGGGGGCGACGGCTACACCTTC.

The chain combines TRBV6-5 with TRBJ1-1; no reliable D call. The CDR3 is 13 residues long. Germline V gene data show CDR1 as MNHEY and CDR2 as SVGAGI. Trimming removed 2 bases at V and 1 base at J, with 5 bases between. The CDR3 region is CASSYPPNTEAFF. For the CDR3, the DNA is TGTGCCAGCAGTTACCCCCCGAACACTGAAGCTTTCTTT.

This chain joins TRBV7-2 and TRBJ2-2; TRBD2 matches at 9 bases. Germline V gene data show CDR1 as SGHTA and CDR2 as FQGNSA. The CDR3 consists of 16 residues. J lost 6 bases, V lost 0 bases, and 5 bases had no gene match. CDR3 in DNA: TGTGCCAGCAGCTTAGCGTTGGCGGGGGGGGCCGGGGAGCTGTTTTTT. Its protein is CASSLALAGGAGELFF.

The V call is TRBV5-4, the J call TRBJ1-1, with TRBD1 matching over 9 bases. The V gene end was trimmed by 3 bases and the J gene end by 4 bases; junction bases not matched to a gene: 13. The CDR3 runs to 17 residues. Germline lookup yields CDR1 SGHNT and CDR2 YYREEE (reference sequence). The chain's CDR3 is CASSSGGTGWVLTEAFF. CDR3 nucleotides: TGTGCCAGCAGCTCAGGGGGGACAGGGTGGGTTCTCACTGAAGCTTTCTTT.

The CDR3 nucleotides are TGTGCTAGTGGTTTGGATCTTTTAGCGGGAAAGAACACCGGGGAGCTGTTTTTT. Translation gives CASGLDLLAGKNTGELFF. The chain employs TRBV12-5 and TRBJ2-2; TRBD2 agrees at 8 bases. This CDR3 has 18 amino acids. CDR1 LGHNT and CDR2 FRNRAP come from the germline V gene. The V and J ends lost 1 base and 1 base, in that order; junction bases with no gene match: 8.

The chain couples TRBV6-2 or TRBV6-3 to TRBJ2-7; 7 nucleotides agree with TRBD1. Trimming took 2 bases from V and 2 from J; bases not matched to a gene: 9. Germline V gene data show CDR1 as MNHEY and CDR2 as SVGEGT. The CDR3 sequence is 16 residues long. This chain's CDR3 is CASSYRRQGSPYEQYV. The CDR3 region has the DNA TGTGCCAGCAGTTACAGGAGACAGGGTTCCCCCTACGAGCAGTACGTC.

The J gene is TRBJ1-3, the V gene TRBV5-6; 7 bases line up with TRBD1. This CDR3 spans 14 amino acids. J gave up 2 bases and V 5 bases, and 4 bases lay outside the gene matches. Germline CDR1 and CDR2: SGHDT and YYEEEE. The CDR3 reads CASRDRETGNTIYF. The CDR3, as DNA: TGTGCCAGCAGAGACAGGGAAACTGGAAACACCATATATTTT.

This clone has only a few counts. This sequence joins TRBV19 and TRBJ1-5, with 9 bases lining up with TRBD1. Germline CDR1 reads LNHDA; CDR2 reads SQIVND (reference sequence). Unmatched junction bases numbered 7, after V lost 4 bases and J lost 6 bases. The CDR3 contains 15 residues. CDR3: CASSNRDRDSQPQHF. The CDR3 nucleotides read TGTGCCAGTAGTAACCGGGACAGGGATAGTCAGCCCCAGCATTTT.

The CDR3 region is CASRTGGTDTQYF. The CDR3 coding sequence is TGTGCCAGCAGGACCGGGGGCACAGATACGCAGTATTTT. The V call is TRBV6-5, the J call TRBJ2-3, with a possible D match to TRBD2 (5 bases). This CDR3 spans 13 amino acids. Trimming left V 6 bases short and J 1 base short, with 8 bases between. Germline V gene data show CDR1 as MNHEY and CDR2 as SVGAGI.

This chain links TRBV18 with TRBJ2-5; D may correspond to TRBD1 or TRBD2 (6 bases each). Germline V gene sequence: CDR1 KGHSH, CDR2 LQKENI. CDR3 length equals 13 residues. Trimming took 2 bases from V and 4 from J, leaving 8 bases between them. The CDR3 bases are TGTGCCAGCTCACCAGGAGGGGGAGAGACCCAGTACTTC. As protein: CASSPGGGETQYF.

Only a few counts were recorded for this clone. The J gene is TRBJ2-5, the V gene TRBV24-1, with D perhaps matching TRBD1 (5 bases). The CDR3 is 11 amino acids. Germline loops: CDR1 KGHDR, CDR2 SFDVKD. Trimming removed 8 bases at V and 4 bases at J, with 7 bases between. The chain's CDR3 is CATKQAETQYF. Written as DNA, the CDR3 is TGTGCCACCAAACAGGCAGAGACCCAGTACTTC.

The rearrangement links TRBV2 to TRBJ1-1; TRBD1 aligns across 8 bases. Germline V gene lookup returns CDR1 SNHLY and CDR2 FYNNEI. The CDR3 extends over 13 amino acids. V shed 5 bases, J shed 6 bases, and the junction held 5 bases outside the gene matches. The CDR3 region has the DNA TGTGCCAGCAGTACCCAGGGGGCCGCTGAAGCTTTCTTT. The encoded protein is CASSTQGAAEAFF.

This chain connects TRBV3-1 (or the pseudogene TRBV3-2) to TRBJ2-1; D is ambiguous. V gave up 4 bases and J gave up 4 bases, with 2 bases separating them. The CDR3 loop spans 11 amino acids. The germline CDR1 and CDR2 sequences are LGHDT and YNNKEL (reference sequence). In nucleotides, the CDR3 is TGTGCCAGCAGCCTGTACAATGAGCAGTTCTTC. Its protein product is CASSLYNEQFF.

V is TRBV5-6 and J is TRBJ1-3, with 7 bases that match TRBD1. Germline CDR1 is SGHDT and CDR2 is YYEEEE. V dropped 7 bases and J dropped 0; count of bases not matched to a gene: 1. The CDR3 is 13 residues long. As DNA, the CDR3 is TGTGCCAGCGGGACAGTCTCTGGAAACACCATATATTTT. Protein product: CASGTVSGNTIYF.

The V call is TRBV18, the J call TRBJ2-1; a weak D match, TRBD2 (6 bases). V lost 6 bases, J lost 6 bases, and 18 bases lay in between. The CDR3 is 15 residues long. The V gene's germline CDR1 is KGHSH and CDR2 LQKENI. CDR3 coding DNA: TGTGCCAGCTCCACCGGTTATGGGGGGATCAATGAGCAGTTCTTC. It specifies CASSTGYGGINEQFF.

The chain combines TRBV6-2 or TRBV6-3 with TRBJ1-1; D gene unclear. Trimming cost V 2 bases and J 1 base, with 11 bases left between them. Germline V gene data show CDR1 as MNHEY and CDR2 as SVGEGT. The CDR3 loop spans 15 amino acids. CDR3 residues: CASSYSGRKNTEAFF. The DNA for the CDR3 is TGTGCCAGCAGTTACAGTGGGCGGAAGAACACTGAAGCTTTCTTT.

The rearrangement joins TRBV5-3 to TRBJ2-2, with 12 nucleotides matching TRBD1. TRBV5-3 is known as an ORF, though its function is uncertain. The CDR3 runs to 18 residues. Unmatched junction bases numbered 11, after V lost 4 bases and J lost 4 bases. The chain's CDR3 is CARSPPGTGGLGTGELFF. DNA of the CDR3: TGTGCCAGAAGCCCCCCCGGGACAGGGGGCCTGGGCACCGGGGAGCTGTTTTTT.

The chain joins TRBV5-1 to TRBJ2-3; D perhaps matches TRBD2 (6 bases). CDR3 length: 14 residues. The germline V gene has CDR1 SGHRS and CDR2 YFSETQ. Trimming left V 1 base short and J 4 bases short, with 10 bases between. The CDR3 region is CASSLWGESDTQYF. DNA of the CDR3: TGCGCCAGCAGCTTGTGGGGGGAGTCAGATACGCAGTATTTT.

This clone was seen a few times. V gene TRBV5-4 combines with J gene TRBJ2-3; D possibly matches TRBD1 or TRBD2 (5 bases each). Looked up from germline, CDR1 is SGHNT and CDR2 is YYREEE (reference sequence). The V end was cut by 5 bases, the J end by 0 bases, with 10 bases between. The CDR3 is 14 residues long. CDR3 nucleotides: TGTGCCAGCAGATGGGACGAAAGCACAGATACGCAGTATTTT. It encodes CASRWDESTDTQYF.

The rearrangement uses TRBV5-4 and TRBJ1-2, with TRBD1 matching 8 bases. After removal of 3 bases from V and 0 bases from J, the junction contained 4 bases not matched to a gene. Germline V gene data show CDR1 as SGHNT and CDR2 as YYREEE (reference sequence). The CDR3 sequence is 15 residues long. The CDR3 DNA sequence: TGTGCCAGCAGCTCCGGACAGGGAACTAACTATGGCTACACCTTC. The encoded protein is CASSSGQGTNYGYTF. The entire variable domain, with the rest obtained from reference TRBV5-4 and TRBJ1-2, is as follows: ETGVTQSPTHLIKTRGQQVTLRCSSQSGHNTVSWYQQALGQGPQFIFQYYREEENGRGNFPPRFSGLQFPNYSSELNVNALELDDSALYLCASSSGQGTNYGYTFGSGTRLTVV.

The V call is TRBV3-1 (or the pseudogene TRBV3-2), the J call TRBJ2-5; D is unresolved. In germline, CDR1 is LGHDT, CDR2 YNNKEL (reference sequence). The CDR3 sequence is 15 residues long. V dropped 0 bases and J dropped 7 bases, with 15 bases sitting between them. The CDR3 sequence: CASSQERITSGTQYF. Here the CDR3 DNA reads TGTGCCAGCAGCCAAGAGAGAATAACTTCCGGGACCCAGTACTTC.

This chain uses TRBV12-3 or TRBV12-4 with TRBJ1-5; unclear D gene. V was shortened by 3 bases and J by 4 bases, with 4 bases between the two germline ends. This CDR3 contains 12 residues. The CDR3, as DNA: TGTGCCAGCAGTTTCCGGAATCAGCCCCAGCATTTT. Amino acid sequence: CASSFRNQPQHF.

This clone was seen just once. The chain combines TRBV6-2 or TRBV6-3 with TRBJ2-7; no firm D call. The CDR3 runs to 13 residues. The V gene's germline CDR1 is MNHEY and CDR2 SVGEGT. Trimming removed 6 bases from V and 2 bases from J, with 11 bases in between. The CDR3 loop reads CASSKWGTYEQYV. CDR3 bases: TGTGCCAGCAGCAAGTGGGGAACCTACGAGCAGTACGTC.

The rearrangement links TRBV7-2 to TRBJ1-4; the D gene is possibly TRBD1 (6 bases). V dropped 4 bases and J dropped 7 bases, with 13 bases sitting between them. The CDR3 spans 14 residues. The germline gives CDR1 SGHTA, CDR2 FQGNSA. CDR3 in DNA: TGTGCCAGCAGCTCCCAAGGGGGACCTGAAAAACTGTTTTTT. It codes for CASSSQGGPEKLFF.

This chain connects TRBV18 to TRBJ2-3; TRBD1 matches 10 bases. The germline V gene encodes CDR1 KGHSH and CDR2 LQKENI. Trimming took 6 bases from V and 1 from J; bases not matched to a gene: 4. CDR3 length equals 15 residues. CDR3 sequence: CASSRTGGGTDTQYF. CDR3 coding DNA: TGTGCCAGCTCTCGGACAGGGGGAGGCACAGATACGCAGTATTTT.